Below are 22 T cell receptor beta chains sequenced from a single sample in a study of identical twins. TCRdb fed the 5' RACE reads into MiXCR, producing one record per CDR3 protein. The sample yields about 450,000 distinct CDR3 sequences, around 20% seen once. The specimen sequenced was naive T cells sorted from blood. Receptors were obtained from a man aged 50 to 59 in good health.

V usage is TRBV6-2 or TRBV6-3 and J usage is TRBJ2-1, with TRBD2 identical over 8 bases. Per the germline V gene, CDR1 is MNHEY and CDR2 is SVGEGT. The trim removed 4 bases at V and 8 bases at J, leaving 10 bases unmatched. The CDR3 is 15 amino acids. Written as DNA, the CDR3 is TGTGCCAGCAGTTGGGGAAATAGCGGGATCCATGAGCAGTTCTTC. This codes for CASSWGNSGIHEQFF.

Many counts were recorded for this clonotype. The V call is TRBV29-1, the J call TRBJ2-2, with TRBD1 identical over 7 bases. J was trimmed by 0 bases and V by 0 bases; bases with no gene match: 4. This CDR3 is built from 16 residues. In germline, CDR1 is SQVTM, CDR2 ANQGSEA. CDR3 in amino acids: CSVEEAGTANTGELFF. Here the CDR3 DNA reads TGCAGCGTTGAAGAGGCCGGGACAGCGAACACCGGGGAGCTGTTTTTT.

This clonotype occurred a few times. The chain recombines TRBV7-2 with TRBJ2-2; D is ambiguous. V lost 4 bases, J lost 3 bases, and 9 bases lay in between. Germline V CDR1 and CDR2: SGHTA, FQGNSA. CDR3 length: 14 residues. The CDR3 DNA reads TGTGCCAGCAGCTCCCAGACGCACACCGGGGAGCTGTTTTTT. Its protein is CASSSQTHTGELFF.

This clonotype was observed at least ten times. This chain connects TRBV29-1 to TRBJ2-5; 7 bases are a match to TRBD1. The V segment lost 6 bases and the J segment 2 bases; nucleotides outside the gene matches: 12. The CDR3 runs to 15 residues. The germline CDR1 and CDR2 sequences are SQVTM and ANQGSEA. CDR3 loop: CSVEPRTGQQETQYF. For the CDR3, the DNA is TGCAGCGTGGAGCCCAGGACAGGTCAACAAGAGACCCAGTACTTC.

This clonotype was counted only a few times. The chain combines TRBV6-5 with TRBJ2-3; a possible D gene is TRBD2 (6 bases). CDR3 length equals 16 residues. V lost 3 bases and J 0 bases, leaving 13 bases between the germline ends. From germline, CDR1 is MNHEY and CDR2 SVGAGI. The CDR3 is CASSYRGVTSTDTQYF. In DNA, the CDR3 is TGTGCCAGCAGTTATCGCGGGGTTACTAGCACAGATACGCAGTATTTT.

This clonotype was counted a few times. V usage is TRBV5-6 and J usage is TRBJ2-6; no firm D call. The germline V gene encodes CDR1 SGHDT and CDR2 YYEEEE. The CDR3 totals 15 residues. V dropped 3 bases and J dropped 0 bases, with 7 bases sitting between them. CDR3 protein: CASSSDNSGANVLTF. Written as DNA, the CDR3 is TGTGCCAGCAGCTCAGACAACTCTGGGGCCAACGTCCTGACTTTC.

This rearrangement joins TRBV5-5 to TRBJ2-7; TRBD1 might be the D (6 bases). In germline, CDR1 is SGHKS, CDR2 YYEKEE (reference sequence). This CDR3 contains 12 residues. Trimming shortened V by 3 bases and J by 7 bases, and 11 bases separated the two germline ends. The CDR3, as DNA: TGTGCCAGCAGCTCCGACAGGAGTGAGCAGTACTTC. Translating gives CASSSDRSEQYF.

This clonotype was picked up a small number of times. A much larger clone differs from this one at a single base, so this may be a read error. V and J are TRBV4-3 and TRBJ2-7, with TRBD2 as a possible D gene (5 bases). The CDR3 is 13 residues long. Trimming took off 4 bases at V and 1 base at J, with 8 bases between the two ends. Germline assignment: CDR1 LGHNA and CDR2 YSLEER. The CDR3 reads CASSPQRSYEQYF. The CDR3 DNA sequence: TGCGCCAGCAGCCCACAGCGGTCCTACGAGCAGTACTTC.

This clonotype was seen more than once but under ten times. The CDR3, as DNA: TGTGCCAGCAGCCCCTTCTTGGCGGGCTACGAGCAGTACTTC. It yields the protein CASSPFLAGYEQYF. The chain joins TRBV28 to TRBJ2-7, with D maybe TRBD2 (5 bases). Germline values: CDR1 MDHEN, CDR2 SYDVKM. V dropped 6 bases and J dropped 3 bases, with 15 bases sitting between them. This CDR3 is built from 14 residues.

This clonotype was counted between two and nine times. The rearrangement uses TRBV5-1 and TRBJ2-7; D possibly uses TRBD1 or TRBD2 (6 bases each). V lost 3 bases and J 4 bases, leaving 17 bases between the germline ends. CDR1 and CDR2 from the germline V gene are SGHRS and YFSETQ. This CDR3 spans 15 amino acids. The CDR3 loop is CASSSGSQGRYEQYF. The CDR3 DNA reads TGCGCCAGCAGCTCCGGGAGCCAGGGGCGGTACGAGCAGTACTTC.

The CDR3 reads CASEGGLQETQYF. CDR3 DNA: TGTGCCAGTGAGGGGGGCCTCCAAGAGACCCAGTACTTC. The rearrangement links TRBV18 to TRBJ2-5; perhaps D is TRBD1 or TRBD2 (6 bases each). The CDR3 runs 13 residues. Germline V gene lookup returns CDR1 KGHSH and CDR2 LQKENI. V was clipped by 9 bases and J by 1 base, with 12 bases between them.

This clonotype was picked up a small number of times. The CDR3 coding sequence is TGTGCCAGCAGTTTACAGGGGGCCTACTACAATGAGCAGTTCTTC. It is translated as CASSLQGAYYNEQFF. V usage is TRBV28 and J usage is TRBJ2-1, with 8 positions matching TRBD1. CDR1 MDHEN and CDR2 SYDVKM come from the germline V gene. With V trimmed by 2 bases and J by 3 bases, 3 bases remained unmatched. The CDR3 runs 15 residues.

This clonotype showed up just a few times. The CDR3 DNA is TGTGCCAGCAGTCCCGTGATGACTAGCGGGAGTTTAGGGGAGACCCAGTACTTC. Protein: CASSPVMTSGSLGETQYF. The chain is built from TRBV6-1 and TRBJ2-5, with TRBD2 identical over 12 bases. The CDR3 loop spans 18 amino acids. After removal of 5 bases from V and 5 bases from J, the junction contained 15 bases not matched to a gene. Germline CDR1 and CDR2: MNHNS and SASEGT.

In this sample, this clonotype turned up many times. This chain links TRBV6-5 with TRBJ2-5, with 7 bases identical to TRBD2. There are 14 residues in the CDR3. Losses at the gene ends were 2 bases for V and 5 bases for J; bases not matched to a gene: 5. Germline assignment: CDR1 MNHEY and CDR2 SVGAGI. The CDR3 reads CASSYGGVGETQYF. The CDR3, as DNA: TGTGCCAGCAGTTACGGGGGGGTAGGGGAGACCCAGTACTTC.

DNA of the CDR3: TGTGCCAGCAAGTACGCGGACGAGCAGTACTTC. It codes for CASKYADEQYF. The gene calls are TRBV12-3 or TRBV12-4 and TRBJ2-7; no firm D call. Deletions cut 7 bases from V and 5 bases from J, with 9 bases between. The CDR3 consists of 11 residues.

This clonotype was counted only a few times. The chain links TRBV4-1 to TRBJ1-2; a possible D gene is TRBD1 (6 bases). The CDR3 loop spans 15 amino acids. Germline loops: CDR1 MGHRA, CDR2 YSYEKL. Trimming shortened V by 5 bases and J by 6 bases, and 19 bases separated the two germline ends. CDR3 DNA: TGCGCCAGCAGCTTTTTCGCTTCGGCAGGGGATGGCTACACCTTC. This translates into CASSFFASAGDGYTF.

The CDR3 is CASSPSTGKNIQYF. CDR3 in DNA: TGTGCCAGCTCACCTTCGACAGGGAAAAACATTCAGTACTTC. The chain is built from TRBV18 and TRBJ2-4, with 7 bases lining up with TRBD1. From germline, CDR1 is KGHSH and CDR2 LQKENI. Trimming took 3 bases from V and 4 from J; bases not matched to a gene: 3. The CDR3 consists of 14 residues.

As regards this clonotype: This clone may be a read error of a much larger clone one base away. CDR3 in amino acids: CASSPSGTDLQETQYF. The CDR3 DNA is TGTGCCAGCAGCCCCTCGGGGACAGATCTACAAGAGACCCAGTACTTC. This rearrangement joins TRBV7-9 to TRBJ2-5, with 7 bases fitting TRBD1. J gave up 2 bases and V 5 bases, and 11 bases lay outside the gene matches. The CDR3 covers 16 residues. The V gene's germline CDR1 is SEHNR and CDR2 FQNEAQ (reference sequence).

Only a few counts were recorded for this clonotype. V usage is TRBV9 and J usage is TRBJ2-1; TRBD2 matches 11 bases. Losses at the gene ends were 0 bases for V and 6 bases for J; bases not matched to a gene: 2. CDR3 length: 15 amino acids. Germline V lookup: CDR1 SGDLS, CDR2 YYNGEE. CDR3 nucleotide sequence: TGTGCCAGCAGCGTAGGACTAGCGGGAACCAATGAGCAGTTCTTC. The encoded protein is CASSVGLAGTNEQFF.

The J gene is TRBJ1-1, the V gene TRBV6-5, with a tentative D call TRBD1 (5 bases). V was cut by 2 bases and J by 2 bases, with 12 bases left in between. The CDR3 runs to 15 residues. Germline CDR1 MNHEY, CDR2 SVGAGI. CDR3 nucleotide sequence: TGTGCCAGCAGTTACCTGGCAACAGGTAACACTGAAGCTTTCTTT. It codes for CASSYLATGNTEAFF.

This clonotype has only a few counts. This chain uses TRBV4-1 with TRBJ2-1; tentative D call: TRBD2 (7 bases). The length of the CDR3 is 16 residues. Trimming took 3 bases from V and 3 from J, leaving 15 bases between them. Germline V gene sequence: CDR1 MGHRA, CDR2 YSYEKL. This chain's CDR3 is CASSQGWGGHYNEQFF. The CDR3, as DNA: TGCGCCAGCAGCCAGGGGTGGGGGGGCCACTACAATGAGCAGTTCTTC.

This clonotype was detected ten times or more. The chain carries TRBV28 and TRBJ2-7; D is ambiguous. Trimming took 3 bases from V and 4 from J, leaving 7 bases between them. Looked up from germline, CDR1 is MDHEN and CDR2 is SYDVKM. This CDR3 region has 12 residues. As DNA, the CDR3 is TGTGCCAGCAGTTTCAGGACGTACGAGCAGTACTTC. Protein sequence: CASSFRTYEQYF.